One and the same sample provided the 29 T cell receptor beta chains below, sequenced in a study of blood T cell repertoires in COVID-19. Profiling relied on immunoSEQ multiplex PCR, and the TCRdb table lists in-frame clones only, not all of them. The sample gives 400,000 or so clones, more than 75% of which show up once; about 2.1% is in the top ten. The sequencing sample was made of PBMCs or T cells enriched from blood (not recorded which). Receptor source: a man between 40 and 49 years old in a cohort exposed to, infected with or recovered from COVID-19 (not recorded which).

The J gene is TRBJ2-1, the V gene TRBV24-1; 12 bases are shared with TRBD2. CDR1 is KGHDR and CDR2 is SFDVKD in the germline V gene. With V trimmed by 5 bases and J by 7 bases, 5 bases remained unmatched. This CDR3 comprises 15 residues. DNA for the CDR3: TGTGCCACCAGTGTTGAACTAGCGGGAGGTAATGAGCAGTTCTTC. This translates into CATSVELAGGNEQFF.

This sequence joins TRBV28 and TRBJ2-7; 8 bases are a match to TRBD2. The CDR3 sequence is 12 residues long. J was trimmed by 11 bases and V by 4 bases; bases with no gene match: 7. Germline CDR1 and CDR2: MDHEN and SYDVKM. The CDR3, as DNA: TGTGCCAGCAGTTCTACTACCGGGGGGGAGTACTTC. Protein: CASSSTTGGEYF.

A few counts support this clone. This chain connects TRBV27 to TRBJ1-4; 8 bases line up with TRBD1. The length of the CDR3 is 13 residues. The germline V gene encodes CDR1 MNHEY and CDR2 SMNVEV (reference sequence). V shed 4 bases, J shed 8 bases, and the junction held 3 bases outside the gene matches. CDR3 amino acids: CASSWTGREKLFF. CDR3 nucleotides: TGTGCCAGCAGTTGGACAGGGAGGGAAAAACTGTTTTTT.

V and J are TRBV12-5 and TRBJ1-3; D possibly corresponds to TRBD1 (6 bases). Trimming took 0 bases from V and 1 from J, leaving 16 bases between them. Germline CDR1 and CDR2: LGHNT and FRNRAP. This CDR3 region has 18 residues. The CDR3, as DNA: TGTGCTAGTGGTTTGGTGTTAGGGGGGGGAAAATCTGGAAACACCATATATTTT. Its protein product is CASGLVLGGGKSGNTIYF.

The rearrangement links TRBV23-1 to TRBJ2-4, with 9 bases lining up with TRBD1. TRBV23-1 qualifies as an ORF whose function is uncertain. V dropped 2 bases and J dropped 3; count of bases not matched to a gene: 8. This CDR3 comprises 17 residues. CDR3 sequence (DNA): TGCGCCAGCAGTCAACCCGGGACAGGGATTGACAAAAACATTCAGTACTTC. As protein: CASSQPGTGIDKNIQYF.

This sequence joins TRBV12-5 and TRBJ1-2; 8 nucleotides agree with TRBD1. Unmatched junction bases numbered 10, after V lost 2 bases and J lost 8 bases. This CDR3 spans 15 amino acids. Germline CDR1 LGHNT, CDR2 FRNRAP. Here the CDR3 reads CASGLQPDRGSGYTF. The CDR3 bases are TGTGCTAGTGGTTTGCAACCTGACAGGGGATCGGGCTACACCTTC.

V gene TRBV24-1 combines with J gene TRBJ2-1, with 13 bases matching TRBD2. The CDR3 has 18 amino acids. Germline lookup yields CDR1 KGHDR and CDR2 SFDVKD. Trimming cost V 0 bases and J 0 bases; bases outside gene matches: 1. The CDR3 here is CATSDLRTSGSSYNEQFF. In DNA, the CDR3 is TGTGCCACCAGTGATTTGAGGACTAGCGGGAGCTCCTACAATGAGCAGTTCTTC.

This chain joins TRBV2 and TRBJ2-7; 9 bases map to TRBD2. This CDR3 is 15 amino acids long. V gave up 3 bases and J gave up 4 bases; unmatched junction bases: 7. Germline V gene lookup returns CDR1 SNHLY and CDR2 FYNNEI. CDR3 DNA sequence: TGTGCCAGCAGTGATCCCGCTAGCGGGGCGTACGAGCAGTACTTC. Its protein product is CASSDPASGAYEQYF.

The chain is built from TRBV30 and TRBJ2-7, with 9 bases that match TRBD2. V was clipped by 0 bases and J by 4 bases; unmatched bases: 10. Germline V gene lookup returns CDR1 GTSNPN and CDR2 SVGIG (reference sequence). The CDR3 is 16 residues long. The DNA of the CDR3 is TGTGCCTGGAGTGTAAAAGCGGGAGGAGTGTGGTACGAGCAGTACTTC. The encoded protein is CAWSVKAGGVWYEQYF.

There are a few counts of this clone. V and J are TRBV4-1 and TRBJ1-1, with 10 bases matching TRBD1. CDR1 and CDR2 from the germline V gene are MGHRA and YSYEKL. This CDR3 contains 17 residues. The trim removed 0 bases at V and 0 bases at J, leaving 4 bases unmatched. DNA for the CDR3: TGCGCCAGCAGCCAAGAGGACAGGGGGATTTTGAACACTGAAGCTTTCTTT. It translates to CASSQEDRGILNTEAFF.

The table lists this clone with a few counts. The V and J genes are TRBV5-1 and TRBJ2-1, with a possible D match to TRBD2 (5 bases). The CDR3 consists of 13 residues. Germline values: CDR1 SGHRS, CDR2 YFSETQ. Trimming shortened V by 4 bases and J by 5 bases, and 10 bases separated the two germline ends. CDR3 region: CASSVGVNNEQFF. The CDR3 DNA is TGCGCCAGCAGCGTCGGGGTTAACAATGAGCAGTTCTTC.

This chain uses TRBV3-1 (or the pseudogene TRBV3-2) with TRBJ1-2; D remains ambiguous. CDR3 length equals 14 residues. V was trimmed by 6 bases and J by 4 bases, leaving 15 bases between them. CDR1 is LGHDT, CDR2 YNNKEL, per germline (reference sequence). The CDR3 bases are TGTGCCAGCAGGCATCTAGCAGTGCCCTATGGCTACACCTTC. The encoded protein is CASRHLAVPYGYTF.

The chain couples TRBV5-1 to TRBJ1-1; tentatively, D is TRBD1 (5 bases). CDR3 length: 14 residues. Looked up from germline, CDR1 is SGHRS and CDR2 is YFSETQ. V was clipped by 0 bases and J by 5 bases, with 11 bases between them. The CDR3 DNA reads as TGCGCCAGCAGCTTGGCCCGGGCAGGGACTGAAGCTTTCTTT. This encodes CASSLARAGTEAFF.

V gene TRBV4-2 combines with J gene TRBJ1-1, with 8 bases matching TRBD1. Trimming took 1 base from V and 5 from J; bases not matched to a gene: 3. Germline CDR1 and CDR2: LGHNA and YNFKEQ. The CDR3 totals 14 residues. In nucleotides, the CDR3 is TGTGCCAGCAGCCAAGCACAGGGGGAAACTGAAGCTTTCTTT. Protein: CASSQAQGETEAFF.

The rearrangement uses TRBV2 and TRBJ2-7, with 7 bases identical to TRBD2. J gave up 0 bases and V 4 bases, and 3 bases lay outside the gene matches. Germline V gives CDR1 SNHLY, CDR2 FYNNEI. There are 14 residues in the CDR3. CDR3 in DNA: TGTGCCAGCAGTGTCGGGGGGACCTCCTACGAGCAGTACTTC. Its translation: CASSVGGTSYEQYF.

The chain carries TRBV27 and TRBJ2-7; 8 nucleotides match TRBD1. J gave up 8 bases and V 5 bases, and 5 bases lay outside the gene matches. The CDR3 length is 12 residues. Per germline, CDR1 MNHEY and CDR2 SMNVEV (reference sequence). The CDR3 bases are TGTGCCAGCAGTGGAAGGACAGGGCAGCAGTACTTC. Its translation is CASSGRTGQQYF.

V gene TRBV29-1 combines with J gene TRBJ2-1, with 10 bases lining up with TRBD1. The CDR3 consists of 14 residues. The junction had 5 bases not matched to a gene; V was cut back by 7 bases and J by 2 bases. The V gene's germline CDR1 is SQVTM and CDR2 ANQGSEA. Written as DNA, the CDR3 is TGCAGCGCCGGACAGGGGGGTCCCTACAATGAGCAGTTCTTC. Amino acids: CSAGQGGPYNEQFF.

This rearrangement joins TRBV6-4 to TRBJ2-3; 16 nucleotides align to TRBD2. The trim removed 11 bases at V and 1 base at J, leaving 12 bases unmatched. Germline values: CDR1 MRHNA, CDR2 SNTAGT. The CDR3 length is 18 residues. The CDR3 coding sequence is TGTGCCGCGCCACCGGGACTAGCGGGAGGGCCTTGCACAGATACGCAGTATTTT. Its translation is CAAPPGLAGGPCTDTQYF.

V and J are TRBV9 and TRBJ1-3, with TRBD1 as a possible D gene (5 bases). V shed 0 bases and J shed 0 bases, with 7 bases lying between them. This CDR3 is built from 15 residues. The V gene's germline CDR1 is SGDLS and CDR2 YYNGEE. CDR3 nucleotides: TGTGCCAGCAGCGTAGGTGGGGCCTCTGGAAACACCATATATTTT. It yields the protein CASSVGGASGNTIYF.

The CDR3 is CASATDWNSPLHF. Here the CDR3 DNA reads TGTGCAAGTGCGACAGATTGGAATTCACCCCTCCACTTT. The rearrangement uses TRBV19 and TRBJ1-6; perhaps TRBD1 as D (5 bases). Per germline, CDR1 LNHDA and CDR2 SQIVND (reference sequence). This CDR3 has 13 residues.

V and J are TRBV6-5 and TRBJ1-5; weak D call: TRBD1 (5 bases). There are 15 residues in the CDR3. CDR1 and CDR2 from the germline V gene are MNHEY and SVGAGI. The ends were cut back, 8 bases at V and 4 bases at J, with 18 bases in the middle. The CDR3 loop is CASGRGRAGNQPQHF. The DNA for the CDR3 is TGTGCCAGCGGCCGGGGGAGGGCTGGTAATCAGCCCCAGCATTTT.

This clone occurred a few times. V gene TRBV5-4 combines with J gene TRBJ2-2; 9 bases line up with TRBD2. Trimming cost V 4 bases and J 2 bases; bases outside gene matches: 9. Per the germline V gene, CDR1 is SGHNT and CDR2 is YYREEE (reference sequence). The CDR3 has 17 amino acids. The CDR3 loop is CASSGSSGNPNTGELFF. The CDR3 nucleotides are TGTGCCAGCAGCGGATCTAGCGGGAACCCTAACACCGGGGAGCTGTTTTTT. The full variable domain, completed using reference TRBV5-4 and TRBJ2-2, is ETGVTQSPTHLIKTRGQQVTLRCSSQSGHNTVSWYQQALGQGPQFIFQYYREEENGRGNFPPRFSGLQFPNYSSELNVNALELDDSALYLCASSGSSGNPNTGELFFGEGSRLTVL.

The DNA of the CDR3 is TGTGCTAGTGGTCCGGGACAGGGTCCAGATACGCAGTATTTT. Protein sequence: CASGPGQGPDTQYF. This rearrangement joins TRBV12-5 to TRBJ2-3; 9 nucleotides align to TRBD1. Germline V CDR1 and CDR2: LGHNT, FRNRAP. The J segment lost 4 bases and the V segment lost 5 bases, leaving 4 bases of the junction unmatched. The CDR3 is made up of 14 amino acids. Complete variable domain (other parts from reference TRBV12-5 and TRBJ2-3): DARVTQTPRHKVTEMGQEVTMRCQPILGHNTVFWYRQTMMQGLELLAYFRNRAPLDDSGMPKDRFSAEMPDATLATLKIQPSEPRDSAVYFCASGPGQGPDTQYFGPGTRLTVL.

The chain links TRBV6-5 to TRBJ1-1; TRBD1 matches 7 bases. With V trimmed by 0 bases and J by 1 base, 2 bases remained unmatched. Germline CDR1 MNHEY, CDR2 SVGAGI. The CDR3 length is 15 residues. The CDR3 nucleotides read TGTGCCAGCAGTTACTCCCGGGACAGGAACACTGAAGCTTTCTTT. Residues: CASSYSRDRNTEAFF.

The chain couples TRBV27 to TRBJ1-1, with 8 bases that match TRBD1. The length of the CDR3 is 12 residues. The trim removed 3 bases at V and 10 bases at J, leaving 4 bases unmatched. CDR1 MNHEY and CDR2 SMNVEV come from the germline V gene (reference sequence). The CDR3 DNA reads as TGTGCCAGCAGTTTTAGGACAGGGCGAGCTTTCTTT. It translates to CASSFRTGRAFF.

The table lists this clone with a count of one. The chain uses TRBV5-4 and TRBJ2-2; 8 nucleotides line up with TRBD2. CDR1 and CDR2 (germline): SGHNT, YYREEE (reference sequence). The CDR3 contains 16 residues. Trimming at V came to 0 bases and at J to 7 bases, leaving 8 bases not matched to a gene. The chain's CDR3 is CASSLVTGGPDGELFF. The CDR3 DNA reads as TGTGCCAGCAGCTTGGTCACGGGAGGGCCTGACGGGGAGCTGTTTTTT.

J is TRBJ2-1 and V is TRBV15; 8 nucleotides line up with TRBD2. V dropped 5 bases and J dropped 7; count of bases not matched to a gene: 10. The V gene's germline CDR1 is LNHNV and CDR2 YYDKDF (reference sequence). The CDR3 loop spans 15 amino acids. The CDR3 spells CATSGKTSARNEQFF. DNA of the CDR3: TGTGCCACCAGCGGTAAGACTAGCGCGCGTAATGAGCAGTTCTTC. Combining the CDR3 with reference TRBV15 and TRBJ2-1 gives the whole variable domain DAMVIQNPRYQVTQFGKPVTLSCSQTLNHNVMYWYQQKSSQAPKLLFHYYDKDFNNEADTPDNFQSRRPNTSFCFLDIRSPGLGDTAMYLCATSGKTSARNEQFFGPGTRLTVL.

The chain has TRBV29-1 and TRBJ2-7, with D tentatively TRBD2 (6 bases). Germline assignment: CDR1 SQVTM and CDR2 ANQGSEA. The CDR3 consists of 13 residues. Between the trimmed V and J ends, which lost 6 bases and 3 bases, there was a span of 15 bases. The chain's CDR3 is CSVAGTPYYEQYF. The CDR3 nucleotides are TGCAGCGTGGCCGGGACTCCGTACTACGAGCAGTACTTC.

This clone appeared a few times. The chain uses TRBV5-1 and TRBJ2-2; TRBD2 matches at 8 bases. The germline V gene has CDR1 SGHRS and CDR2 YFSETQ. CDR3 length: 16 residues. J lost 4 bases, V lost 4 bases, and 9 bases had no gene match. The CDR3 here is CASSLQPGLVTGELFF. The CDR3 DNA sequence: TGCGCCAGCAGCCTACAACCGGGACTAGTCACCGGGGAGCTGTTTTTT.